This T cell receptor (beta chain) is drawn from a study of shared clonotypes between healthy human individuals. Findings and limits, study-wide: The study found lower generation probabilities in non-shared clonotypes than in those shared by all four donors.

As to this clone: No antigen is known for it.

An assay was performed, and its level was deep. Assay: immunoSEQ multiplex PCR; the TCRdb copy retains only in-frame clones and omits some. The sample lists 2 million to 2.5 million clones, 93% seen once, with about 0.39% in the top ten. Naive CD4+ cells were CD45RA-selected; the remaining cells were memory. CDR1 KGHSH and CDR2 LQKENI come from the germline V gene. V was pared by 2 bases and J by 7 bases, with 20 bases between. The CDR3 has 16 amino acids. Sequences were obtained from naive CD4+ T cells from PBMCs. Subset here: CD45RA+ positively selected. This chain connects TRBV18 to TRBJ1-1, with D unclear. This TCR came from a man between 18 and 29 years old in good health. Some clones in this sample may be carry-over from other donors' samples. The CDR3 DNA is TGTGCCAGCTCACCAGGGGTCAGCCTTCCGGTTAGTGAAGCTTTCTTT. Its translation is CASSPGVSLPVSEAFF.